A single sample gave rise to the 10 T cell receptor beta chains below, sequenced in a study of vaccination and CD4 T cells after COVID-19. Their antigen targets remain unknown. This sample's treatment: approximately 11-day PBMC culture with coronavirus spike peptide pools or control peptides (ViraFEST assay). Sequencing of cultured CD4+ T cell DNA used the Oncomine TCR Beta short-read assay. From the PCR reads, TCRdb called clonotypes with MiXCR, one entry per CDR3 protein. The table lists thousands of distinct CDR3 sequences, under 25% of them singletons. The sequenced sample was cultured CD4+ T cells from blood. All receptors derive from a human donor with COVID-19.

The J gene is TRBJ2-5, the V gene TRBV7-9; D gene unclear. The germline gives CDR1 SEHNR, CDR2 FQNEAQ (reference sequence). CDR3 length: 13 residues. Trimming left V 3 bases short and J 5 bases short, with 10 bases between. CDR3 in amino acids: CASSLNGRETQYF. The CDR3 DNA reads as TGTGCCAGCAGCTTGAACGGGCGGGAGACCCAGTACTTC.

The J gene is TRBJ2-1, the V gene TRBV19; TRBD2 matches 7 bases. The CDR3 covers 15 residues. Germline V CDR1 and CDR2: LNHDA, SQIVND (reference sequence). After removal of 2 bases from V and 6 bases from J, the junction contained 7 bases not matched to a gene. The CDR3 DNA follows: TGTGCCAGTAGTATACGCACTAGCGCTGCCAATGAGCAGTTCTTC. Protein: CASSIRTSAANEQFF.

This clonotype was recorded a few times. This sequence joins TRBV5-8 and TRBJ2-3; a weak D match, TRBD2 (6 bases). CDR1 and CDR2 (germline): SGHTS, YDEGEE. The CDR3 contains 13 residues. V lost 0 bases and J lost 5, with 7 bases in between. CDR3 protein: CASSLAGGDTQYF. The DNA of the CDR3 is TGTGCCAGCAGCTTGGCCGGGGGAGATACGCAGTATTTT.

The chain has TRBV10-3 and TRBJ2-2, with 7 bases lining up with TRBD1. CDR3 length: 16 residues. The germline CDR1 and CDR2 sequences are ENHRY and SYGVKD. V trimming: 6 bases; J trimming: 1 base; junction bases outside the gene matches: 8. In nucleotides, the CDR3 is TGTGCCATCAGAGAGGACAGGACAAGGAACACCGGGGAGCTGTTTTTT. Its protein is CAIREDRTRNTGELFF.

This rearrangement joins TRBV28 to TRBJ1-5; D remains ambiguous. This CDR3 has 13 amino acids. Germline V gene sequence: CDR1 MDHEN, CDR2 SYDVKM. Trimming removed 11 bases at V and 1 base at J, with 12 bases between. The CDR3 here is CACSRGSNQPQHF. In nucleotides, the CDR3 is TGTGCCTGCTCACGGGGAAGCAATCAGCCCCAGCATTTT.

This clonotype is termed medium-sized (0.01 to 0.1%). The CDR3 region is CAWSGDSYGYTF. The CDR3 nucleotides read TGTGCCTGGAGTGGGGACAGCTATGGCTACACCTTC. The chain is built from TRBV30 and TRBJ1-2; 7 positions match TRBD1. J lost 4 bases, V lost 1 base, and 0 bases had no gene match. The CDR3 contains 12 residues. Germline-derived CDR1 and CDR2 are GTSNPN and SVGIG (reference sequence).

This clonotype occurred a few times. The V and J genes are TRBV2 and TRBJ2-5; the D gene is possibly TRBD2 (5 bases). Germline-derived CDR1 and CDR2 are SNHLY and FYNNEI. V was pared by 0 bases and J by 2 bases, with 13 bases between. CDR3 length: 16 residues. CDR3 region: CASSEAHQPGQETQYF. The DNA of the CDR3 is TGTGCCAGCAGTGAAGCGCATCAGCCGGGGCAAGAGACCCAGTACTTC.

V and J are TRBV11-2 and TRBJ1-2, with unresolved D. The ends were cut back, 5 bases at V and 8 bases at J, with 18 bases in the middle. This CDR3 comprises 14 residues. Germline loops: CDR1 SGHAT, CDR2 FQNNGV. The CDR3 sequence: CASSPGSARRGYTF. CDR3 DNA sequence: TGTGCCAGCAGCCCCGGGTCAGCTCGTAGGGGCTACACCTTC.

V usage is TRBV25-1 and J usage is TRBJ1-6; 11 nucleotides align to TRBD1. CDR3 size: 15 residues. V gave up 5 bases and J gave up 10 bases; unmatched junction bases: 7. Germline V CDR1 and CDR2: MGHDK, SYGVNS. The CDR3 reads CASSLGTGGSSPLHF. The CDR3 DNA follows: TGTGCCAGCAGTTTGGGGACAGGGGGTAGCTCACCCCTCCACTTT.

This chain connects TRBV7-2 to TRBJ2-3, with D unresolved. Trimming pared 8 bases from V and 2 bases from J, leaving 5 bases between. The germline V gene has CDR1 SGHTA and CDR2 FQGNSA. This CDR3 has 11 amino acids. CDR3 protein: CASSNTDTQYF. The CDR3 nucleotides read TGTGCCAGCTCCAACACAGATACGCAGTATTTT.